The 25 T cell receptor beta chains below were found in one sample sequenced in a study of blood T cell repertoires in COVID-19 (dated by TCRdb to 2019 to 2021). The protocol used for the library was the immunoSEQ multiplex PCR assay. TCRdb stores this immuneACCESS table with in-frame sequences only. Part of the clones is absent; in the studies checked, under half of the shortfall reflects unresolved V genes, and no reason is known for the rest. The table for this sample lists about 59,000 clones; roughly 90% of them were counted only once. Approximately 16% of the sample is taken by the ten largest. Sequencing was carried out using peripheral blood. The receptors originated from an elderly man with acute or convalescent COVID-19.

V is TRBV2 and J is TRBJ1-1, with 8 bases matching TRBD1. The V gene end was trimmed by 7 bases and the J gene end by 4 bases; junction bases not matched to a gene: 8. The germline V gene has CDR1 SNHLY and CDR2 FYNNEI. This CDR3 comprises 14 residues. Written as DNA, the CDR3 is TGTGCCAGCACCCCAGGGGGCTTGATCACTGAAGCTTTCTTT. It encodes CASTPGGLITEAFF.

V usage is TRBV7-9 and J usage is TRBJ1-2; D gene uncertain. V dropped 5 bases and J dropped 3 bases, with 10 bases sitting between them. This CDR3 has 13 residues. The germline gives CDR1 SEHNR, CDR2 FQNEAQ (reference sequence). The CDR3 is CASSRTADYGYTF. The CDR3 DNA sequence: TGTGCCAGCAGCCGCACAGCGGACTATGGCTACACCTTC.

This chain uses TRBV10-3 with TRBJ1-4; D is unresolved. Germline assignment: CDR1 ENHRY and CDR2 SYGVKD. The germline V and J ends were trimmed by 4 bases and 8 bases, with 17 bases remaining between them. The CDR3 spans 15 residues. Written as DNA, the CDR3 is TGTGCCATCAGTGCTATCGGGAGCTCGGGGGAAAAACTGTTTTTT. This encodes CAISAIGSSGEKLFF.

Turning to this clone: A junction end diverges from the germline sequence, so it may reflect a read error. This chain links TRBV30 with TRBJ1-1; D remains unclear. Germline V gene data show CDR1 as GTSNPN and CDR2 as SVGIG (reference sequence). This CDR3 has 10 residues. The CDR3 region is CAWGVKEGAF. The DNA of the CDR3 is TGTGCCTGGGGAGTAAAGGAGGGAGCCTTT.

The chain links TRBV18 to TRBJ2-7; TRBD2 might be the D (6 bases). The CDR3 has 13 residues. Per the germline V gene, CDR1 is KGHSH and CDR2 is LQKENI. V gave up 3 bases and J gave up 5 bases, with 11 bases separating them. This CDR3 is CASSPGEVNEQYF. Here the CDR3 DNA reads TGTGCCAGCTCACCCGGGGAGGTCAACGAGCAGTACTTC.

The chain employs TRBV4-1 and TRBJ2-5; 7 bases agree with TRBD2. CDR3 length: 17 amino acids. The J segment lost 1 base and the V segment lost 0 bases, leaving 8 bases of the junction unmatched. Germline V gene lookup returns CDR1 MGHRA and CDR2 YSYEKL. The CDR3 bases are TGCGCCAGCAGCCAAGAGGGGCCCGGGGGGTCCCAAGAGACCCAGTACTTC. Protein: CASSQEGPGGSQETQYF.

This clone was seen only a few times. The CDR3 region has the DNA TGTGCCAGCAGCCAAGATCTACAGCCGAACAATGAGCAGTTCTTC. Encoded protein: CASSQDLQPNNEQFF. V usage is TRBV3-1 (or the pseudogene TRBV3-2) and J usage is TRBJ2-1; D not resolved. The V gene's germline CDR1 is LGHDT and CDR2 YNNKEL (reference sequence). This CDR3 comprises 15 residues. Trimming took 0 bases from V and 5 from J, leaving 11 bases between them.

The chain joins TRBV6-5 to TRBJ1-5; TRBD1 aligns across 7 bases. Germline values: CDR1 MNHEY, CDR2 SVGAGI. The CDR3 is made up of 14 amino acids. With V trimmed by 6 bases and J by 3 bases, 5 bases remained unmatched. The CDR3 region has the DNA TGTGCCAGCAGAGACACAGGGGCCAATCAGCCCCAGCATTTT. Protein: CASRDTGANQPQHF.

The chain links TRBV5-1 to TRBJ2-7, with 12 positions matching TRBD1. Per germline, CDR1 SGHRS and CDR2 YFSETQ. This CDR3 has 14 amino acids. Trimming at V came to 4 bases and at J to 5 bases, leaving 4 bases not matched to a gene. As DNA, the CDR3 is TGCGCCAGCAGCCGGGGACAGGGGGCCCACGAGCAGTACTTC. Its translation: CASSRGQGAHEQYF.

The chain employs TRBV5-4 and TRBJ2-5, with TRBD2 as a possible D gene (6 bases). V was shortened by 4 bases and J by 5 bases, with 12 bases between the two germline ends. This CDR3 comprises 13 residues. Germline V gene data show CDR1 as SGHNT and CDR2 as YYREEE (reference sequence). CDR3 sequence reads: CASSTQGGETQYF. The CDR3 DNA reads TGTGCCAGCAGCACACAAGGAGGGGAGACCCAGTACTTC.

The chain joins TRBV15 to TRBJ2-2; a possible D gene is TRBD2 (5 bases). CDR1 and CDR2 (germline): LNHNV, YYDKDF (reference sequence). The CDR3 is 16 residues long. V was pared by 0 bases and J by 3 bases, with 11 bases between. CDR3 loop: CATSRDLRVDTGELFF. In DNA form, the CDR3 reads TGTGCCACCAGCAGAGATCTGAGGGTTGACACCGGGGAGCTGTTTTTT. The full variable domain, rest sourced from reference TRBV15 and TRBJ2-2, is DAMVIQNPRYQVTQFGKPVTLSCSQTLNHNVMYWYQQKSSQAPKLLFHYYDKDFNNEADTPDNFQSRRPNTSFCFLDIRSPGLGDTAMYLCATSRDLRVDTGELFFGEGSRLTVL.

The table lists this clone with a few counts. The chain joins TRBV19 to TRBJ1-5; 8 bases are shared with TRBD1. Per the germline V gene, CDR1 is LNHDA and CDR2 is SQIVND (reference sequence). Trimming removed 5 bases from V and 4 bases from J; junction bases left unmatched: 4. There are 14 residues in the CDR3. In nucleotides, the CDR3 is TGTGCCAGTAGTCAAAACAGGGGGAATCAGCCCCAGCATTTT. It encodes CASSQNRGNQPQHF.

The chain has TRBV10-3 and TRBJ1-1; 9 bases align to TRBD1. Germline V gene lookup returns CDR1 ENHRY and CDR2 SYGVKD. This CDR3 has 14 residues. The J segment lost 1 base and the V segment lost 6 bases, leaving 3 bases of the junction unmatched. The CDR3 region is CAIRTGGENTEAFF. In nucleotides, the CDR3 is TGTGCCATCAGAACAGGGGGCGAGAACACTGAAGCTTTCTTT.

The V and J genes are TRBV9 and TRBJ1-2; possible D gene TRBD1, 6 bases. Looked up from germline, CDR1 is SGDLS and CDR2 is YYNGEE. V dropped 4 bases and J dropped 0 bases, with 13 bases sitting between them. CDR3 length: 15 amino acids. CDR3 amino acids: CASSPRQATNYGYTF. The CDR3 nucleotides are TGTGCCAGCAGCCCACGACAGGCCACTAACTATGGCTACACCTTC.

J is TRBJ2-5 and V is TRBV3-1 (or the pseudogene TRBV3-2); the match to TRBD2 covers 8 bases. Germline V lookup: CDR1 LGHDT, CDR2 YNNKEL (reference sequence). J was trimmed by 0 bases and V by 1 base; bases with no gene match: 7. CDR3 length: 17 residues. CDR3 residues: CASSQGRAGEYQETQYF. In nucleotides, the CDR3 is TGTGCCAGCAGCCAAGGGAGAGCGGGAGAGTACCAAGAGACCCAGTACTTC.

This clone was seen only once. This chain joins TRBV14 and TRBJ2-1; 13 positions agree with TRBD2. In germline, CDR1 is SGHDN, CDR2 FVKESK. V was pared by 2 bases and J by 7 bases, with 8 bases of the junction left unmatched. The CDR3 runs to 17 residues. CDR3 nucleotide sequence: TGTGCCAGCAGCCAATTTACCGGGACTAGCGGGGAGAATGAGCAGTTCTTC. This sequence encodes CASSQFTGTSGENEQFF. The complete variable domain, with remaining parts taken from reference TRBV14 and TRBJ2-1, reads EAGVTQFPSHSVIEKGQTVTLRCDPISGHDNLYWYRRVMGKEIKFLLHFVKESKQDESGMPNNRFLAERTGGTYSTLKVQPAELEDSGVYFCASSQFTGTSGENEQFFGPGTRLTVL.

This chain connects TRBV3-1 (or the pseudogene TRBV3-2) to TRBJ2-3; 11 nucleotides align to TRBD2. The CDR3 is made up of 17 amino acids. Germline V gene lookup returns CDR1 LGHDT and CDR2 YNNKEL (reference sequence). Losses at the gene ends were 3 bases for V and 0 bases for J; bases not matched to a gene: 5. The CDR3 region has the DNA TGTGCCAGCAGCCAGACTAGCGGGACCCTTAGCACAGATACGCAGTATTTT. Its translation: CASSQTSGTLSTDTQYF.

This chain connects TRBV18 to TRBJ1-3; D not resolved. V was shortened by 5 bases and J by 2 bases, with 7 bases between the two germline ends. Germline CDR1 is KGHSH and CDR2 is LQKENI. The CDR3 spans 13 residues. CDR3 protein: CASSSEAGNTIYF. The CDR3 coding sequence is TGTGCCAGCTCAAGCGAGGCTGGAAACACCATATATTTT.

This clone was counted between two and nine times. The chain uses TRBV21-1 and TRBJ1-1; TRBD1 reflects the table's D call only, with no check against the DNA. TRBV21-1 counts as a pseudogene. The CDR3 contains 17 residues. In DNA form, the CDR3 reads TGTGCCAGCCGACCTCGGCCGGGACAGGGACTTAACACTGAAGCTTTCTTT. Protein: CASRPRPGQGLNTEAFF.

This sequence joins TRBV4-1 and TRBJ1-2; D might be TRBD1 (6 bases). The CDR3 totals 15 residues. Germline V gene lookup returns CDR1 MGHRA and CDR2 YSYEKL. V lost 3 bases and J lost 4, with 15 bases in between. CDR3 nucleotides: TGCGCCAGCAGCCACGCCGGGACACCCAGCTATGGCTACACCTTC. Translating it yields CASSHAGTPSYGYTF.

The J gene is TRBJ1-6, the V gene TRBV6-5; weak D call: TRBD1 (6 bases). The V gene lost 2 bases and the J gene lost 7 bases, with 12 bases spanning the gap. This CDR3 is 15 amino acids long. Germline V gene sequence: CDR1 MNHEY, CDR2 SVGAGI. The CDR3 sequence is CASSYLRDNNSPLHF. The DNA for the CDR3 is TGTGCCAGCAGTTACCTACGGGACAACAATTCACCCCTCCACTTT.

The chain recombines TRBV28 with TRBJ1-1, with no clear D. This CDR3 is built from 14 residues. The V end was cut by 3 bases, the J end by 0 bases, with 8 bases between. Germline lookup yields CDR1 MDHEN and CDR2 SYDVKM. The CDR3: CASSLAGMNTEAFF. In DNA, the CDR3 is TGTGCCAGCAGTTTGGCAGGAATGAACACTGAAGCTTTCTTT.

The count of this clone is one. This rearrangement joins TRBV12-3 or TRBV12-4 to TRBJ1-6; D is unresolved. V shed 8 bases and J shed 7 bases, with 12 bases lying between them. The CDR3 runs 13 residues. CDR3 sequence reads: CASGSGMNSPLHF. The CDR3 nucleotides read TGTGCCAGCGGTTCGGGGATGAATTCACCCCTCCACTTT.

V gene TRBV27 combines with J gene TRBJ1-1; D is perhaps TRBD1 (5 bases). The CDR3 spans 16 residues. Germline V gives CDR1 MNHEY, CDR2 SMNVEV (reference sequence). With 0 bases removed from V and 9 bases from J, the gap between germline ends came to 20 bases. CDR3 region: CASSLSVGGGRFKAFF. The CDR3 DNA is TGTGCCAGCAGTTTATCAGTGGGGGGAGGTAGGTTTAAAGCTTTCTTT.

V gene TRBV5-1 combines with J gene TRBJ2-1; D uncertain. V gave up 0 bases and J gave up 3 bases, with 7 bases separating them. Per germline, CDR1 SGHRS and CDR2 YFSETQ. The CDR3 spans 14 residues. DNA for the CDR3: TGCGCCAGCAGCTTGGGTCAGGACTACAATGAGCAGTTCTTC. It translates to CASSLGQDYNEQFF.